There are a few counts of the clone carrying this T cell receptor (beta chain). The antigen is undetermined. The record originates from a study of T-cell memory formation after mild COVID-19. Study summary: Largely donor-specific sequence clusters came from two donors. Study results and caveats: Later expanders leaned CD4+, whereas day 15 to 85 contracting clones were balanced CD4/CD8.

The authors produced TCR alpha and TCR beta cDNA libraries with sample barcodes and UMIs by 5'RACE using constant-segment primers. TCRdb ran MiXCR on the 5' RACE reads and lists one entry per CDR3 protein. There are hundreds of thousands of distinct CDR3 sequences in the sample; 25% to 30% occur only once, and roughly 14% lies in the top ten. CDR3 length: 20 residues. CDR1 and CDR2 from the germline V gene are LNHDA and SQIVND (reference sequence). Germline trimming cut 5 bases from V and 7 bases from J; bases unmatched to any gene: 19. The chain combines TRBV19 with TRBJ2-1; 14 bases align to TRBD2. The source material was PBMCs or a T cell subset sorted from them (not recorded which). This clonotype was obtained from an adult woman who had mild COVID-19 (a few samples of this study predate the infection). Cell type and time point are not known. CDR3: CASSGGTGGIGTSGRNEQFF. CDR3 DNA: TGTGCCAGTAGTGGGGGGACAGGGGGCATCGGGACTAGCGGGAGAAATGAGCAGTTCTTC.